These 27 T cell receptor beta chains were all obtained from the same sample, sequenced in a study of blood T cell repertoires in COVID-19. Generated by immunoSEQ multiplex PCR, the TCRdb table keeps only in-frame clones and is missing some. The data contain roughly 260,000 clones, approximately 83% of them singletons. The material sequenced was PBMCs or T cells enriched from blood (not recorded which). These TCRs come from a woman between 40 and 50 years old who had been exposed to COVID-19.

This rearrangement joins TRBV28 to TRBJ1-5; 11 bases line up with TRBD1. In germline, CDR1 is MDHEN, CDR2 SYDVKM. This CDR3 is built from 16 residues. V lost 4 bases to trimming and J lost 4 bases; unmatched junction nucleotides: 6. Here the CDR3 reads CASSSTGTGGNQPQHF. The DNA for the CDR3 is TGTGCCAGCAGTTCCACCGGGACAGGGGGGAATCAGCCCCAGCATTTT.

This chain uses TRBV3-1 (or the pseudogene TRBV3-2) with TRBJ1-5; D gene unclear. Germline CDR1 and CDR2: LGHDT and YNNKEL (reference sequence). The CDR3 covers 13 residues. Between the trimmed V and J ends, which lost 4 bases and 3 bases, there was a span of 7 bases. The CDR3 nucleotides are TGTGCCAGCAGCCTTGGCCCCAATCAGCCCCAGCATTTT. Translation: CASSLGPNQPQHF.

CDR3 in amino acids: CASSFEGQDFF. The DNA for the CDR3 is TGTGCCAGCAGTTTTGAGGGACAGGATTTTTTT. This chain connects TRBV28 to TRBJ1-4; the match to TRBD1 covers 8 bases. The CDR3 is 11 residues long. V shed 3 bases and J 17 bases; nucleotides not matched to a gene: 5. Germline lookup yields CDR1 MDHEN and CDR2 SYDVKM.

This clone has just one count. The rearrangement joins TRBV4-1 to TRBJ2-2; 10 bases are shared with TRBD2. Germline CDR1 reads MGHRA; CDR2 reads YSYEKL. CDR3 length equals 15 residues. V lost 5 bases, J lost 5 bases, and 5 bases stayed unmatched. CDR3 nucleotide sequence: TGCGCCAGCAGCTTTAGCGGGGGGTTTACCGGGGAGCTGTTTTTT. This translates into CASSFSGGFTGELFF.

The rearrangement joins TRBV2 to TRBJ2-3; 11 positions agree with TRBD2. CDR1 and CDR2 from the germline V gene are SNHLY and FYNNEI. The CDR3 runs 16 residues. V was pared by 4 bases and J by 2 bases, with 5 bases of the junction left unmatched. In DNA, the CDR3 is TGTGCCAGCAGTGGATTACTAGCGGGGGACACAGATACGCAGTATTTT. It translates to CASSGLLAGDTDTQYF.

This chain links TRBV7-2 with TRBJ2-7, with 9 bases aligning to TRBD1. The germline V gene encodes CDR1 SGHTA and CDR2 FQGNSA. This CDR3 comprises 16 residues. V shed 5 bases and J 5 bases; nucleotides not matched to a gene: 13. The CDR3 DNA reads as TGTGCCAGCAGCACAAAATCCGGGACAGGGTCTAACGAGCAGTACTTC. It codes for CASSTKSGTGSNEQYF. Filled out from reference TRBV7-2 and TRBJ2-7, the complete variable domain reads GAGVSQSPSNKVTEKGKDVELRCDPISGHTALYWYRQSLGQGLEFLIYFQGNSAPDKSGLPSDRFSAERTGGSVSTLTIQRTQQEDSAVYLCASSTKSGTGSNEQYFGPGTRLTVT.

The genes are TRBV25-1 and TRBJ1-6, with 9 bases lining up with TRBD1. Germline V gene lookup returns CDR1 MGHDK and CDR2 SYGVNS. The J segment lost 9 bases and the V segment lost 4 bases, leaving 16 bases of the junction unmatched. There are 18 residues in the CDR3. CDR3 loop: CASSASDWTGVFSSPLHF. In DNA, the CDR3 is TGTGCCAGCAGTGCCTCTGACTGGACAGGGGTCTTCTCTTCACCCCTCCACTTT.

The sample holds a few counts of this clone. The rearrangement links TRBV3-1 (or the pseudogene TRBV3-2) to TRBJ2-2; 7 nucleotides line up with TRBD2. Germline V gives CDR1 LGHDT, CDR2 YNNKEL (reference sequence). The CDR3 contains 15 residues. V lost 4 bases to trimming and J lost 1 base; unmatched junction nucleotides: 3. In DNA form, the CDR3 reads TGTGCCAGCAGCCCGCGGGGGTGGAACACCGGGGAGCTGTTTTTT. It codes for CASSPRGWNTGELFF.

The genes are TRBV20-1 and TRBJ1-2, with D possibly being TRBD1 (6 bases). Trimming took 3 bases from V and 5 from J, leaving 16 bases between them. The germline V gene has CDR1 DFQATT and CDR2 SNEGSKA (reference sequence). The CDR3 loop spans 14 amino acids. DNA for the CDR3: TGCAGTGCTAGTATTCCAGGGACAAATTATGGCTACACCTTC. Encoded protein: CSASIPGTNYGYTF.

In DNA form, the CDR3 reads TGTGCCAGCAGCGTAGGCCGAGGCCCCGAAAAACTGTTTTTT. Translated: CASSVGRGPEKLFF. The gene calls are TRBV9 and TRBJ1-4; D is unresolved. This CDR3 region has 14 residues. CDR1 and CDR2 from the germline V gene are SGDLS and YYNGEE. V shed 0 bases and J shed 8 bases, with 11 bases lying between them.

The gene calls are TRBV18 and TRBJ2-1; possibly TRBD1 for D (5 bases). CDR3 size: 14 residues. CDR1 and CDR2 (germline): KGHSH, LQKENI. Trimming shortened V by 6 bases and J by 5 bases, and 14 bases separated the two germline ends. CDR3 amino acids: CASSGQGKDNEQFF. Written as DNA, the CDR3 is TGTGCCAGCTCGGGGCAGGGAAAGGACAATGAGCAGTTCTTC.

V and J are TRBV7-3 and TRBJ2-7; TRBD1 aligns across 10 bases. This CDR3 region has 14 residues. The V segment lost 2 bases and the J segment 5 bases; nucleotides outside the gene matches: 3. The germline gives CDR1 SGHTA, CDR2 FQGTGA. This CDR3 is CASSLGTGVNEQYF. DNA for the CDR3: TGTGCCAGCAGCTTAGGGACAGGGGTGAACGAGCAGTACTTC.

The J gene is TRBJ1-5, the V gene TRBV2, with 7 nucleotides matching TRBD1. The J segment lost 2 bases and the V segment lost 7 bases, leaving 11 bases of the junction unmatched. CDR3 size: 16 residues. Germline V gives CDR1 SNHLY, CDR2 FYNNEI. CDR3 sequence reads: CASKIGGYGGNQPQHF. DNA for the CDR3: TGTGCCAGCAAAATAGGGGGCTATGGTGGCAATCAGCCCCAGCATTTT.

The CDR3 DNA reads TGTGCCAGCAGCCCCGGGGGGTTGAGCTATGGCTACACCTTC. It codes for CASSPGGLSYGYTF. The genes are TRBV7-2 and TRBJ1-2; possibly TRBD1 for D (5 bases). Germline V gives CDR1 SGHTA, CDR2 FQGNSA. The CDR3 has 14 amino acids. V dropped 5 bases and J dropped 4 bases, with 14 bases sitting between them.

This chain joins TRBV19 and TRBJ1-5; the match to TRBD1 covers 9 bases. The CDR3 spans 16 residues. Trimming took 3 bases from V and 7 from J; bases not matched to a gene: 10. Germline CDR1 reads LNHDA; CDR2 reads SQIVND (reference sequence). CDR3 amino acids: CASSMRGPTGGQPQHF. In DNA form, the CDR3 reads TGTGCCAGTAGTATGCGGGGTCCGACAGGGGGGCAGCCCCAGCATTTT.

The CDR3 region is CASSLAGPNTEAFF. For the CDR3, the DNA is TGTGCCAGCAGCTTAGCGGGCCCCAACACTGAAGCTTTCTTT. This sequence joins TRBV7-8 and TRBJ1-1, with D unclear. Germline CDR1 and CDR2: SGHVS and FQNEAQ. The CDR3 extends over 14 amino acids. Trimming shortened V by 0 bases and J by 2 bases, and 7 bases separated the two germline ends.

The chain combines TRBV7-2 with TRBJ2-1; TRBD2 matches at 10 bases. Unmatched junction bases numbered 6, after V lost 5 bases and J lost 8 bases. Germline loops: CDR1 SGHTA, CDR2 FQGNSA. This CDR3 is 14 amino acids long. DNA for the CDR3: TGTGCCAGCAGCCCACTAGCGGGGTTCGATGAGCAGTTCTTC. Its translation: CASSPLAGFDEQFF.

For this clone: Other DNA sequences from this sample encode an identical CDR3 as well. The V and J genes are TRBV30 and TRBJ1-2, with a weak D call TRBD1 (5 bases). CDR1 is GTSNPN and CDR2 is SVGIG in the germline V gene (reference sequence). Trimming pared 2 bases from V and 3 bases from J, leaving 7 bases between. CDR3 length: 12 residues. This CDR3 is CAWSPGDYGYTF. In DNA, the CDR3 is TGTGCCTGGAGTCCGGGGGACTATGGCTACACCTTC.

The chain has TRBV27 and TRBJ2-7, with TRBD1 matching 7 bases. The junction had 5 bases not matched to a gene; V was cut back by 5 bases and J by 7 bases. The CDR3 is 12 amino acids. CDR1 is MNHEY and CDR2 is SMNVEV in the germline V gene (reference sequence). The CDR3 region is CASSTGEREQYF. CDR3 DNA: TGTGCCAGCAGTACAGGGGAAAGGGAGCAGTACTTC.

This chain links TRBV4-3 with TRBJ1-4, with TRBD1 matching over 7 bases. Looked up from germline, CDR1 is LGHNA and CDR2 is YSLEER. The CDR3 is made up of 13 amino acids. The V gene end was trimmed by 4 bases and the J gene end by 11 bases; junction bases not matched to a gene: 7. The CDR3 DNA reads TGCGCCAGCAGCCGACAGGGATCACGGAAACTGTTTTTT. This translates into CASSRQGSRKLFF.

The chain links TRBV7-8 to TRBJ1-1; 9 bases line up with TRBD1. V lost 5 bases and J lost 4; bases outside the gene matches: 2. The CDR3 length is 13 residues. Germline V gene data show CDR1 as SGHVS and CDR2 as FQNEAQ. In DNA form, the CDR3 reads TGTGCCAGCAGCGAGACAGGGGGCACTGAAGCTTTCTTT. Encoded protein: CASSETGGTEAFF.

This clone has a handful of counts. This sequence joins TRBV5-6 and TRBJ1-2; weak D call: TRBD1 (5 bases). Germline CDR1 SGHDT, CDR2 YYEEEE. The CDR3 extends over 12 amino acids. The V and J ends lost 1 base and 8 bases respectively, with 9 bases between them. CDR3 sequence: CASSLSGWGYTF. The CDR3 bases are TGTGCCAGCAGCTTGTCAGGGTGGGGCTACACCTTC. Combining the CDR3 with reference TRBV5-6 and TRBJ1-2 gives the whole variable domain DAGVTQSPTHLIKTRGQQVTLRCSPKSGHDTVSWYQQALGQGPQFIFQYYEEEERQRGNFPDRFSGHQFPNYSSELNVNALLLGDSALYLCASSLSGWGYTFGSGTRLTVV.

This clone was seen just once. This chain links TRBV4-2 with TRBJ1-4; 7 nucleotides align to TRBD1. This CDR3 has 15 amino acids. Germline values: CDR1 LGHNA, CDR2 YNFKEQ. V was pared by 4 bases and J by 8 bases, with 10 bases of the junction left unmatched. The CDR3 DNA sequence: TGTGCCAGCAGCCCCGAAACAGGGGCAGAGGAAAAACTGTTTTTT. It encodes CASSPETGAEEKLFF.

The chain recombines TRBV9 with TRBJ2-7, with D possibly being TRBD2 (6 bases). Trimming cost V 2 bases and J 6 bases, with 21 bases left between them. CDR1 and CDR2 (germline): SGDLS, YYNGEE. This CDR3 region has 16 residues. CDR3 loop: CASSVSSGVSSREQYF. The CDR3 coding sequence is TGTGCCAGCAGCGTTTCTTCGGGGGTGTCGTCTCGCGAGCAGTACTTC.

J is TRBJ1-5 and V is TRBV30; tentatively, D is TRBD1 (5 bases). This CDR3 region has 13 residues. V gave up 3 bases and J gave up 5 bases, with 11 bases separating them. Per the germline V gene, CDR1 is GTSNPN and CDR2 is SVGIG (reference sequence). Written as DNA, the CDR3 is TGTGCCTGGAGCGACGGGGGGGATCAGCCCCAGCATTTT. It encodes CAWSDGGDQPQHF.

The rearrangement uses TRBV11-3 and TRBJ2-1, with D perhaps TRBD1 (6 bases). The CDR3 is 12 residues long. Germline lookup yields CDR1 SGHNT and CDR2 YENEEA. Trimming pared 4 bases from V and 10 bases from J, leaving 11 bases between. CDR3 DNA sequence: TGTGCCAGCAGCTCAGGGGTCGGGGAGCAGTTCTTC. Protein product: CASSSGVGEQFF.

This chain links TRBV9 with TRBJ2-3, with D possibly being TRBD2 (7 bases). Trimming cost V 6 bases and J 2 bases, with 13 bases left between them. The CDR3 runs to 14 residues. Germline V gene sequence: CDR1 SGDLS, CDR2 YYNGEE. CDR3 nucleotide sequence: TGTGCCAGCAACCTCGGGGGGCCCACAGATACGCAGTATTTT. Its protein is CASNLGGPTDTQYF.